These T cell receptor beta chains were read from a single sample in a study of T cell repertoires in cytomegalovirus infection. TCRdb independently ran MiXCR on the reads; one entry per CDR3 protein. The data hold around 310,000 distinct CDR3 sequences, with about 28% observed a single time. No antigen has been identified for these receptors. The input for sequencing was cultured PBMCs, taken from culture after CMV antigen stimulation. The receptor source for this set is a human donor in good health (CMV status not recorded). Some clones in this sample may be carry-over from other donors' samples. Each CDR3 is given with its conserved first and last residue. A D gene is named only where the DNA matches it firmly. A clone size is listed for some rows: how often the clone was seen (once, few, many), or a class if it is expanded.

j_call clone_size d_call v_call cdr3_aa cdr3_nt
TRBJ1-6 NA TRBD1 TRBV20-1 CSATQGGRNNSPLHF TGCAGTGCTACCCAGGGGGGACGTAATAATTCACCCCTCCACTTT
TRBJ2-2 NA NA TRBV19 CASSNSPAGELFF TGTGCCAGTAGCAACAGTCCCGCCGGGGAGCTGTTTTTT
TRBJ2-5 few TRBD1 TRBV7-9 CASSPGTAQETQYF TGTGCCAGCAGCCCCGGGACAGCTCAAGAGACCCAGTACTTC
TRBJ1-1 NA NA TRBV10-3 CAISEGAGSGTEAFF TGTGCCATCAGTGAAGGGGCAGGGAGCGGAACTGAAGCTTTCTTT
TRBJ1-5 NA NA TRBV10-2 CASMGPGDVEQPQHF TGCGCCAGCATGGGGCCAGGGGACGTTGAGCAGCCCCAGCATTTT
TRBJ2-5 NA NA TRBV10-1 CASSESAQETQYF TGCGCCAGCAGTGAGTCTGCCCAAGAGACCCAGTACTTC
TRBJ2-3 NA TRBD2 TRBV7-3 CASRESGGPDTQYF TGTGCCAGCAGGGAAAGCGGGGGCCCAGATACGCAGTATTTT
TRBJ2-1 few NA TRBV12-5 CASGVHGSPNEQFF TGTGCTAGTGGCGTCCATGGGTCCCCCAATGAGCAGTTCTTC
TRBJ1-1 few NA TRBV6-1 CASSEFEYTEAFF TGTGCCAGCAGTGAATTTGAGTACACTGAAGCTTTCTTT
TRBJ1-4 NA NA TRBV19 CASSMSYATNEKLFF TGTGCCAGTAGTATGAGTTACGCAACTAATGAAAAACTGTTTTTT
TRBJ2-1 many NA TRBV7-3 CASSLSGASSYNEQFF TGTGCCAGCAGCTTAAGTGGGGCCTCCTCCTACAATGAGCAGTTCTTC
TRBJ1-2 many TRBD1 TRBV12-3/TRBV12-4 CATGQGARGYTF TGTGCTACGGGACAGGGGGCGCGAGGCTACACCTTC
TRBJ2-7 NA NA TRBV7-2 CASSWRGEQYF TGTGCCAGCAGCTGGCGGGGCGAGCAGTACTTC
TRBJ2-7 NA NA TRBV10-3 CAIRGTAGDEQYF TGTGCCATCAGGGGGACAGCGGGGGACGAGCAGTACTTC
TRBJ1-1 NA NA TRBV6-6 CASRGALNTEAFF TGTGCCAGCAGGGGGGCGTTAAACACTGAAGCTTTCTTT
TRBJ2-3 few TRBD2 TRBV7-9 CASSLPPGLAVTDTQYF TGTGCCAGCAGCTTACCGCCGGGACTAGCGGTTACAGATACGCAGTATTTT
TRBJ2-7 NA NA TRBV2 CATSDASYEQYF TGTGCCACCTCGGACGCCTCCTACGAGCAGTACTTC
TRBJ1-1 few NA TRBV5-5 CASSTTTVNTEAFF TGTGCCAGCAGTACCACGACAGTGAACACTGAAGCTTTCTTT
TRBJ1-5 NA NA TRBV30 CAWGQFNQPQHF TGTGCCTGGGGTCAGTTCAATCAGCCCCAGCATTTT
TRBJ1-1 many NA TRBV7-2 CASSPGPMNTEAFF TGTGCCAGCAGCCCGGGACCGATGAACACTGAAGCTTTCTTT
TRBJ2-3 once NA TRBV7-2 CASMREDTQYF TGTGCCAGCATGAGGGAAGATACGCAGTATTTT
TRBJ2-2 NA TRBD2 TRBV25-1 CASRPTSGRAITGELFF TGTGCCAGCCGCCCCACTAGCGGGAGGGCCATAACCGGGGAGCTGTTTTTT
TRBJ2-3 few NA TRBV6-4 CASSALGADTQYF TGTGCCAGCAGTGCCTTAGGCGCAGATACGCAGTATTTT
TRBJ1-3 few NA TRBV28 CASRPPGVLTGNTIYF TGTGCCAGCAGGCCCCCCGGGGTCCTTACTGGAAACACCATATATTTT
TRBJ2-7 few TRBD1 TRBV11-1 CASSLEGTAYEQYF TGTGCCAGCAGCTTAGAAGGGACAGCGTACGAGCAGTACTTC
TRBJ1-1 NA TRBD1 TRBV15 CATSRAGGTEAFF TGTGCCACCAGCAGAGCAGGGGGGACTGAAGCTTTCTTT
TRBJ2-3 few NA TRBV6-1 CASSEGWGRTDTQYF TGTGCCAGCAGTGAAGGTTGGGGACGCACAGATACGCAGTATTTT
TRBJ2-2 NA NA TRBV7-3 CASSSTPGTGELFF TGTGCCAGCAGCTCAACCCCAGGGACCGGGGAGCTGTTTTTT
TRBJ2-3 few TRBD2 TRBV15 CATSRDGTSGGFGTDTQYF TGTGCCACCAGCAGAGATGGGACTAGCGGGGGCTTTGGGACAGATACGCAGTATTTT